Detailed here is one TCR beta chain. What this receptor recognizes is not known. Base-call qualities are not available, and no considerably larger clone is one nucleotide away. The germline V gene specifies SGHVS as CDR1 and FNYEAQ as CDR2. Spanning cysteine to phenylalanine, the CDR3 consists of 15 amino acids. The entry retains the CDR3 DNA only, 45 bases that are in frame from base 1. Unmatched junction bases come to 3, with V trimmed by 5 bases and J by 0 bases. This entry belongs to a study of shared clonotypes between healthy human individuals (dated by TCRdb to the early 2020s). Background for the entire study: The cohort comprised two women and three men aged 18 to 49 years. Per donor, leukapheresis produced somewhere between about 0.94 and 9.5 billion PBMCs. For each donor, CD4 naive and CD4 memory were each given three plates, CD8 naive was given two plates, and CD8 memory was given one plate. To increase sequencing depth and limit assay-specific biases, different laboratories used diverse techniques to prepare libraries and sequence TCR repertoires. The study deeply sequenced blood TCR repertoires of about five healthy adults to estimate repertoire size and the extent of clonotype sharing between individuals.

Using the deep immunoSEQ assay, multiplex PCR amplified TCR CDR3 regions from genomic DNA. Extracted genomic DNA from each cell subset was spread evenly across all wells of several immunoSEQ 96-well plates, with each plate serving as a replicate. For sorted subsets, each replicate PCR was loaded with 200 ng genomic DNA, equivalent to approximately 27,000 T cell genomes. The purified libraries were quantified using a Qubit 3.0 fluorometer, sized with a Bioanalyzer 2100, and then quantified again using the KAPA Library Quantification kit. Every immunoSEQ 96-well plate was sequenced on a separate single-read 150-cycle Illumina NextSeq 550 flow cell. As for the authors' bioinformatics: Because only junctional sequences without quality scores were contained in the immunoSEQ output, filtering matching that applied to full-length reads could not be performed. To assign V/J genes and CDR3, sequences were annotated using PyIR, a Python wrapper for IgBLAST v1.9, with IMGT germline references. Any read was removed if the V/J assignment was weak (E-value above 1e-6), the CDR3 was missing, or the read contained stop codons, out-of-frame junctions, or ambiguous translated residues. A V3J clonotype was defined by an identical inferred V gene, J gene, and CDR3 amino acid sequence. Percentage overlap between repertoires was computed as shared unique clonotypes divided by the size of the smaller repertoire. Three approaches were used to assess repertoire richness: RTK rarefaction, the Chao1 estimator, and Recon v2.1 estimates of unobserved clonotypes. Generation probabilities for all TCRbeta clonotypes obtained by the gDNA method from a handful of donors were computed using OLGA. TCRdb carries this immuneACCESS record with in-frame sequences only. Its versions omit some clonotypes, under half of them owing to an unresolved V gene in the studies checked, with the rest unexplained. From that table come the V and J calls and clone size; the DNA was used to work out D and trimming. Across this sample there are approximately 87,000 clones, with about 61% seen only once. Approximately 56% of the sample lies in the top ten.

The donors were healthy, HIV-negative adults who had no recently reported acute infections or vaccinations. Every donor was a Caucasian adult residing in Nashville, Tennessee, USA. The CD8 memory samples were a combination of magnetically selected CD45RO+ cells and CCR7-negative CD45RA+ effector memory (TemRA) cells. After blood collection by leukapheresis, PBMCs were isolated using Ficoll-Histopaque density gradient centrifugation and then cryopreserved in the vapor phase of liquid nitrogen. Purity and quantity of every magnetically sorted T cell population were checked by analytical flow cytometry. From each sorted fraction, genomic DNA was isolated and quantified by UV absorbance on a Nanodrop 2000c. Here is what the overall study found, with its caveats: Even with the large sequencing depth, rarefaction of the sorted-subset datasets indicated that sequencing was incomplete. Compared with non-shared clonotypes, clonotypes shared by all four sorted-subset donors had higher generation probabilities. Pairwise subsampling led to the expectation that sequencing depth would affect the degree of clonotype sharing among donors. The genetic and exposure-history diversity represented was limited by the small number of donors. Sampling was restricted to blood, and TCR repertoires in tissues likely differ from the TCR repertoires found in blood. Across several donors, about 5% of naive CD4, approximately 4% of naive CD8, 2.3% of memory CD4, and under 0.45% of memory CD8 clonotypes were shared. Estimated clonotype richness was generally larger for naive than for memory subsets.

The rearrangement joined TRBV7-6 to TRBJ1-4, and 7 junctional nucleotides match TRBD1. Sample: memory CD8+ T cells sorted from blood. In light of the paper, this sample's cell subset or site label describes: CD45RO+ cells pooled with CCR7-negative TemRA cells. This clonotype was obtained from a man aged 25-40 years in good health. The sequenced DNA: TGTGCCAGCAGCCCAACAGGGGCAACTAATGAAAAACTGTTTTTT. It translates to CASSPTGATNEKLFF.